Listed here is a single TCR beta chain. The antigen remains undetermined. This sample is part of a study of graft-versus-host responses after intestinal transplantation. Looking at the study overall: Multivisceral, liver-intestinal, or isolated intestinal transplants were given to recipients.

Broader study findings: Declining HvG levels early post-transplant were linked to peak circulating GvH clone levels. Within the allografts of patients who had graft-donor T cell macrochimerism, graft-versus-host to host-versus-graft clonal ratios were high.

Some clones are missing from TCRdb's copy, which holds only in-frame ones; the method was immunoSEQ multiplex PCR. The repertoire consists of roughly 92,000 clones, with around 90% occurring once and the leading ten covering more than 0.25%. The material sequenced was unstimulated CD4+ T cells sorted from spleen or lymph node cells, taken before transplant. The source is a human donor who was the organ donor for an intestinal transplant.

CDR3 DNA sequence: TGTGCCTGGAGTCAGGGGGACTACAATGAGCAGTTCTTC. It encodes CAWSQGDYNEQFF. The chain joins TRBV30 to TRBJ2-1; 7 bases are shared with TRBD1. J gave up 3 bases and V 2 bases, and 1 base lay outside the gene matches. Per the germline V gene, CDR1 is GTSNPN and CDR2 is SVGIG (reference sequence). This CDR3 has 13 amino acids.